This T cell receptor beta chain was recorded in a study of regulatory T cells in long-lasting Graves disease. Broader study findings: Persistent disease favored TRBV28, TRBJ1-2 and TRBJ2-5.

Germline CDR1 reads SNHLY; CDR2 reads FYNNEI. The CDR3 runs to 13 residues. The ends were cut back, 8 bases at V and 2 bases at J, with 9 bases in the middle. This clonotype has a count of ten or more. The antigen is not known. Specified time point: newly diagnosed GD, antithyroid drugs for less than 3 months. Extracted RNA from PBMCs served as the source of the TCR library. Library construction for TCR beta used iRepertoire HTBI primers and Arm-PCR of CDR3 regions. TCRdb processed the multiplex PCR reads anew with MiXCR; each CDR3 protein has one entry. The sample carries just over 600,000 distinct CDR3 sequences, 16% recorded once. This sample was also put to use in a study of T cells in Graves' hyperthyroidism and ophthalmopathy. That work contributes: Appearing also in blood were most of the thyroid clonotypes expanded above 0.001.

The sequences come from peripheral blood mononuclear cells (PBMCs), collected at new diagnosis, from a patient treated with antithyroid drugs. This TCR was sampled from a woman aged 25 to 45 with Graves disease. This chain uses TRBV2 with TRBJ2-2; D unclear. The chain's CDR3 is CASCFLNTGELFF. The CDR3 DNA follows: TGTGCCAGCTGCTTCCTAAACACCGGGGAGCTGTTTTTT.